The 27 T cell receptor beta chains below were found in one sample sequenced in a study of T cells in Graves' hyperthyroidism and ophthalmopathy. The TCR beta CDR3 regions underwent amplification using RNA transcripts as the source. HTBI primers were used for first-round RT-PCR of the TCR CDR3. TCRdb ran MiXCR on the multiplex PCR reads and lists one entry per CDR3 protein. The sample holds hundreds of thousands of distinct CDR3 sequences, over 35% seen once. Sequencing input: blood. These receptors came from a man between 18 and 29 years old with Graves' hyperthyroidism.

V usage is TRBV29-1 and J usage is TRBJ1-1; TRBD1 might be the D (6 bases). Trimming took 8 bases from V and 6 from J, leaving 13 bases between them. CDR3 size: 11 residues. Germline CDR1 and CDR2: SQVTM and ANQGSEA. The CDR3 coding sequence is TGCAGCCAAGATAGGGGGGCTGAAGCTTTCTTT. It translates to CSQDRGAEAFF.

The J gene is TRBJ1-3, the V gene TRBV10-3, with D hard to call. The CDR3 runs to 11 residues. Between the trimmed V and J ends, which lost 9 bases and 10 bases, there was a span of 13 bases. Germline CDR1 and CDR2: ENHRY and SYGVKD. The CDR3 DNA reads as TGTGCCATTTCTCCGGGAACAACCATATATTTT. It encodes CAISPGTTIYF.

V gene TRBV7-8 combines with J gene TRBJ1-2; D is possibly TRBD1 (6 bases). The CDR3 sequence is 15 residues long. Trimming pared 1 base from V and 6 bases from J, leaving 15 bases between. The germline CDR1 and CDR2 sequences are SGHVS and FQNEAQ. The CDR3, as DNA: TGTGCCAGCAGCTTAGATGGTGCGGCAGGGGATGGCTACACCTTC. This encodes CASSLDGAAGDGYTF.

V usage is TRBV7-2 and J usage is TRBJ2-7; a possible D gene is TRBD1 (5 bases). CDR3 size: 12 residues. V lost 3 bases and J lost 6, with 9 bases in between. CDR1 and CDR2 from the germline V gene are SGHTA and FQGNSA. The CDR3 bases are TGTGCCAGCAGCTTTGCTGGGGCCGAGCAGTACTTC. Amino acid sequence: CASSFAGAEQYF. The variable domain in full, completed from reference TRBV7-2 and TRBJ2-7, reads GAGVSQSPSNKVTEKGKDVELRCDPISGHTALYWYRQSLGQGLEFLIYFQGNSAPDKSGLPSDRFSAERTGGSVSTLTIQRTQQEDSAVYLCASSFAGAEQYFGPGTRLTVT.

This clonotype was counted a few times. The chain employs TRBV7-9 and TRBJ1-2; tentatively, D is TRBD1 (5 bases). Germline V gives CDR1 SEHNR, CDR2 FQNEAQ (reference sequence). The CDR3 is made up of 15 amino acids. V lost 5 bases and J lost 4, with 17 bases in between. CDR3 amino acids: CASSPDRGRSYGYTF. CDR3 coding DNA: TGTGCCAGCAGCCCAGATAGGGGTCGGAGCTATGGCTACACCTTC.

This clonotype was counted many times. The chain carries TRBV20-1 and TRBJ1-5; TRBD1 is a possible D gene (6 bases). The CDR3 has 14 residues. V gave up 0 bases and J gave up 10 bases, with 16 bases separating them. Germline V gives CDR1 DFQATT, CDR2 SNEGSKA (reference sequence). CDR3 amino acids: CSAREGTGTIPQHF. CDR3 DNA sequence: TGCAGTGCTAGAGAGGGAACAGGGACAATCCCCCAGCATTTT.

The chain combines TRBV2 with TRBJ1-5; D might be TRBD1 (5 bases). Per germline, CDR1 SNHLY and CDR2 FYNNEI. The CDR3 length is 17 residues. V lost 0 bases and J 0 bases, leaving 12 bases between the germline ends. CDR3 in amino acids: CASSEALGRYSNQPQHF. The CDR3 DNA is TGTGCCAGCAGTGAAGCGCTGGGACGGTATAGCAATCAGCCCCAGCATTTT.

This clonotype turned up a few times. The chain carries TRBV7-3 and TRBJ2-7, with TRBD1 matching 8 bases. The J segment lost 7 bases and the V segment lost 4 bases, leaving 3 bases of the junction unmatched. The germline V gene has CDR1 SGHTA and CDR2 FQGTGA. This CDR3 contains 12 residues. As DNA, the CDR3 is TGTGCCAGCAGCTCGCGACAGGGGGAGCAGTACTTC. Protein product: CASSSRQGEQYF.

This clonotype was picked up a small number of times. The CDR3 coding sequence is TGTGCCAGCAGTTACCCCTGGGGGGGAGACGAGACCCAGTACTTC. This codes for CASSYPWGGDETQYF. The V gene is TRBV6-2 or TRBV6-3, the J gene TRBJ2-5; 7 nucleotides match TRBD2. Per the germline V gene, CDR1 is MNHEY and CDR2 is SVGEGT. This CDR3 is 15 amino acids long. V gave up 2 bases and J gave up 5 bases; unmatched junction bases: 8.

This clonotype was counted a single time. An end of the junction differs from the germline gene, which may be a read error. The gene calls are TRBV7-9 and TRBJ2-7; 9 bases line up with TRBD1. Germline V CDR1 and CDR2: SEHNR, FQNEAQ (reference sequence). The CDR3 extends over 16 amino acids. CDR3 amino acids: CASSQPVGTGPYEQYF. CDR3 sequence (DNA): TGCGCCAGCAGCCAGCCTGTCGGGACAGGGCCCTACGAGCAGTACTTC.

This clonotype was detected ten times or more. Germline is not matched at one junction end, which may reflect a read error. This chain connects TRBV7-7 to TRBJ1-4; D call uncertain. Germline CDR1 and CDR2: SSHAT and FNYEAQ (reference sequence). The CDR3 has 15 residues. In DNA form, the CDR3 reads TGTGCTAGCAGCGCTGGGCAGTCAACTAATGAAAAACTGTTTTTT. It encodes CASSAGQSTNEKLFF.

Details on this clonotype: At one boundary the junction diverges from the germline segment, which might be a read error. The V call is TRBV7-2, the J call TRBJ1-6; a weak D match, TRBD1 (5 bases). Germline lookup yields CDR1 SGHTA and CDR2 FQGNSA. The CDR3 is made up of 16 amino acids. This CDR3 is CASSQEGKGRGSPLHF. In DNA form, the CDR3 reads TGCGCCAGCAGCCAAGAAGGGAAGGGTAGGGGTTCACCCCTCCACTTT.

V and J are TRBV3-1 and TRBJ2-7, with unresolved D. Looked up from germline, CDR1 is LGHDT and CDR2 is YNNKEL (reference sequence). The CDR3 runs to 15 residues. Trimming removed 0 bases at V and 5 bases at J, with 14 bases between. CDR3 DNA: TGTGCCAGCAGCCAAGAGCCGGGTGTAGGCCACGAGCAGTACTTC. Translation: CASSQEPGVGHEQYF.

Points on this clonotype: A much larger clone is a single base away; this may be a read error. V is TRBV25-1 and J is TRBJ1-1; maybe TRBD1 (6 bases). V was cut by 2 bases and J by 5 bases, with 9 bases left in between. The CDR3 spans 13 residues. The V gene's germline CDR1 is MGHDK and CDR2 SYGVNS. Here the CDR3 DNA reads TGTGCCAGCAGTGAAGCAGGGGAAACTGAAGCTTTCTTT. The encoded protein is CASSEAGETEAFF.

Comments on this clonotype: One base away lies a much larger clone, so this may be a sequencing read error. As DNA, the CDR3 is TGTGCCAGTAGCAGCACCGGGACCTCAGCCCACTTT. The encoded protein is CASSSTGTSAHF. The chain recombines TRBV19 with TRBJ1-6, with D possibly matching TRBD1 (5 bases). Germline lookup yields CDR1 LNHDA and CDR2 SQIVND (reference sequence). This CDR3 has 12 amino acids. The germline V and J ends were trimmed by 6 bases and 18 bases, with 18 bases remaining between them.

As regards this clonotype: A read error is possible here, since a much larger clone lies one base away. The chain employs TRBV7-2 and TRBJ2-7, with D possibly matching TRBD2 (6 bases). The ends were cut back, 7 bases at V and 6 bases at J, with 7 bases in the middle. Germline V gene data show CDR1 as SGHTA and CDR2 as FQGNSA. CDR3 length equals 10 residues. This chain's CDR3 is CASMGGEQYF. CDR3 sequence (DNA): TGTGCCAGCATGGGGGGCGAGCAGTACTTC.

V and J are TRBV7-9 and TRBJ1-4; D not resolved. V dropped 2 bases and J dropped 7 bases, with 8 bases sitting between them. CDR3 length: 13 amino acids. Germline values: CDR1 SEHNR, CDR2 FQNEAQ (reference sequence). This chain's CDR3 is CASSLSGGEKLFF. DNA for the CDR3: TGTGCCAGCAGCTTATCCGGCGGTGAAAAACTGTTTTTT.

About this clonotype: Relative to the germline gene, one junction end is altered; a read error may explain this. CDR3 protein: CASSSARQGF. In DNA, the CDR3 is TGCGCCAGCAGCTCGGCTCGGCAGGGATTC. The chain couples TRBV5-1 to TRBJ2-7; D perhaps matches TRBD1 (5 bases). The length of the CDR3 is 10 residues. Germline loops: CDR1 SGHRS, CDR2 YFSETQ.

There are a few counts of this clonotype. The chain joins TRBV19 to TRBJ2-7; TRBD1 aligns across 7 bases. The ends lost 3 bases at V and 2 bases at J; junction bases unmatched: 4. The CDR3 covers 14 residues. Germline CDR1 reads LNHDA; CDR2 reads SQIVND (reference sequence). The CDR3 spells CASSIPGQTYEQYF. CDR3 DNA: TGTGCCAGTAGTATTCCGGGACAGACCTACGAGCAGTACTTC.

The rearrangement uses TRBV3-1 and TRBJ2-5; D unclear. The germline gives CDR1 LGHDT, CDR2 YNNKEL (reference sequence). The CDR3 is 15 amino acids. V dropped 2 bases and J dropped 5 bases, with 15 bases sitting between them. In DNA, the CDR3 is TGTGCCAGCAGCCAATGGCGCAGGTCAAAGGAGACCCAGTACTTC. Its translation is CASSQWRRSKETQYF.

This clonotype was picked up a small number of times. The rearrangement joins TRBV20-1 to TRBJ2-2, with no clear D. Per germline, CDR1 DFQATT and CDR2 SNEGSKA (reference sequence). This CDR3 has 13 amino acids. Trimming pared 7 bases from V and 2 bases from J, leaving 11 bases between. CDR3 sequence: CSGARGNTGELFF. The CDR3 nucleotides read TGCAGTGGAGCCCGAGGAAACACCGGGGAGCTGTTTTTT.

Remarks on this clonotype: This may come from a read error, since a much larger clone is one base off. The chain carries TRBV15 and TRBJ1-5, with D perhaps TRBD1 (6 bases). CDR1 is LNHNV and CDR2 is YYDKDF in the germline V gene (reference sequence). CDR3 length: 15 residues. The CDR3 is CATGRSQGGNQPQHF. CDR3 nucleotides: TGTGCCACCGGCAGATCCCAAGGGGGGAATCAGCCCCAGCATTTT.

The J gene is TRBJ2-7, the V gene TRBV29-1; D remains ambiguous. With 6 bases removed from V and 0 bases from J, the gap between germline ends came to 9 bases. The CDR3 totals 12 residues. Germline CDR1 is SQVTM and CDR2 is ANQGSEA. The CDR3 sequence: CSVASNSYEQYF. The CDR3 DNA reads TGCAGCGTAGCCAGTAACTCCTACGAGCAGTACTTC.

The rearrangement joins TRBV29-1 to TRBJ2-5; no clear D gene. The CDR3 has 13 amino acids. V gave up 4 bases and J gave up 2 bases, with 11 bases separating them. Germline V gene lookup returns CDR1 SQVTM and CDR2 ANQGSEA. Written as DNA, the CDR3 is TGCAGCGTTGGACGGTGGGGTCAAGAGACCCAGTACTTC. Amino acid sequence: CSVGRWGQETQYF.

The count of this clonotype is one. The chain has TRBV7-2 and TRBJ2-7; D call uncertain. The V and J ends lost 5 bases and 0 bases respectively, with 17 bases between them. Per germline, CDR1 SGHTA and CDR2 FQGNSA. The CDR3 loop spans 16 amino acids. This CDR3 reads CASSQYPERFSYEQYF. CDR3 bases: TGTGCCAGCAGCCAATACCCGGAGCGATTCTCCTACGAGCAGTACTTC.

The chain employs TRBV7-6 and TRBJ2-7; a possible D gene is TRBD2 (5 bases). The V and J ends lost 1 base and 1 base respectively, with 20 bases between them. This CDR3 region has 18 residues. CDR1 is SGHVS and CDR2 is FNYEAQ in the germline V gene. CDR3 sequence: CASSLGTGLGYRSYEQYF. CDR3 bases: TGTGCCAGCAGCTTAGGGACCGGACTCGGGTACAGATCCTACGAGCAGTACTTC.

In this sample, this clonotype turned up many times. V is TRBV7-9 and J is TRBJ2-7; D is unclear. This CDR3 is built from 14 residues. Germline V gene sequence: CDR1 SEHNR, CDR2 FQNEAQ (reference sequence). Trimming pared 0 bases from V and 4 bases from J, leaving 10 bases between. The CDR3 loop is CASSLALTPYEQYF. The CDR3 DNA is TGTGCCAGCAGCTTAGCGCTTACCCCTTACGAGCAGTACTTC.